The entry below gives a single TCR beta chain sequence along with its context. This entry belongs to a study of shared clonotypes between healthy human individuals. Sequencing was performed with immunoSEQ multiplex PCR; in TCRdb, only in-frame clones are kept and a portion is missing. The sample carries around 2,000,000 clones, 85% to 95% recorded once. The CDR3 is made up of 14 amino acids. V shed 5 bases and J shed 7 bases, with 15 bases lying between them. The germline V gene has CDR1 MNHEY and CDR2 SVGAGI. Naive CD8 populations comprised CD45RO-negative cells positively selected for CCR7, excluding terminally differentiated effector memory CD45RA+ cells. Healthy and HIV-negative, the adult donors had no recent acute infections or vaccinations.

The rearrangement joins TRBV6-5 to TRBJ1-5; weak D call: TRBD1 (6 bases). The receptor was isolated from a man aged 18 to 30 in good health. Some clones in this sample may be carry-over from other donors' samples. Sequenced material: naive CD8+ T cells from PBMCs. The CDR3 DNA sequence: TGTGCCAGCAGTAAGGACAGCGGGGGGCAGCCCCAGCATTTT. It encodes CASSKDSGGQPQHF.